Listed below are T cell receptor beta chains from one sample, sequenced in a study of cytomegalovirus exposure and HLA in healthy donors. Assay used: immunoSEQ multiplex PCR; TCRdb lists only in-frame clones, some missing. The table records fewer than 150,000 clones, 75% to 80% of them present only once. Source material: PBMCs. The receptor set was obtained from a woman aged 45-60 years in good health and CMV-seronegative. CDR3s include the opening cysteine and the closing phenylalanine or tryptophan. The D gene is left open where the match is weak. Clone size is stated in some rows and not others, as once, few, many or a class when expanded.

V gene	J gene	clone size	D gene	CDR3 DNA	CDR3 protein
TRBV4-2	TRBJ1-4	.	.	TGTGCCAGCAGCCAAAACAGGGTGCAGATGGAAAAACTGTTTTTT	CASSQNRVQMEKLFF
TRBV4-2	TRBJ2-6	few	.	TGTGCCAGCAGCCGCGGGGGCGCAGGGGCCAACGTCCTGACTTTC	CASSRGGAGANVLTF
TRBV27	TRBJ2-1	.	TRBD1	TGTGCCAGCAGTTTAGTAGGGGGCGCCTACAATGAGCAGTTCTTC	CASSLVGGAYNEQFF
TRBV5-1	TRBJ1-1	once	TRBD1	TGCGCCCAAACCTACAGGGGGATGATGAACACTGAAGCTTTCTTT	CAQTYRGMMNTEAFF
TRBV6-5	TRBJ1-5	.	TRBD1	TGTGCCAGCAGTCGTACAGGGGAAGACAATCAGCCCCAGCATTTT	CASSRTGEDNQPQHF
TRBV6-6	TRBJ1-5	.	.	TGTGCCAGCAGTTTTCAGGGCAATCAGCCCCAGCATTTT	CASSFQGNQPQHF
TRBV5-1	TRBJ1-5	.	.	TGCGCCAGCAGCTTGGACCCCGAGGGACAGCCCCAGCATTTT	CASSLDPEGQPQHF
TRBV10-3	TRBJ2-1	.	TRBD1	TGTGCCATCAGTGAGTCGTTGGGGACAGGGGGCATCGATGAGCAGTTCTTC	CAISESLGTGGIDEQFF
TRBV19	TRBJ1-1	.	.	TGTGCCAGTACGTACAGAAGGAACACTGAAGCTTTCTTT	CASTYRRNTEAFF
TRBV2	TRBJ2-7	once	TRBD1	TGTGCCAGCAGCGTGGGACAGGAATTGGGCGAGCAGTACTTC	CASSVGQELGEQYF
TRBV25-1	TRBJ1-2	.	.	TGTGCCAGCAGTGAATGGGCAGGGGCTAACTATGGCTACACCTTC	CASSEWAGANYGYTF
TRBV29-1	TRBJ1-1	.	.	TGCAGCGCTAGGACAGCCCCTAACACTGAAGCTTTCTTT	CSARTAPNTEAFF
TRBV7-2	TRBJ1-6	.	.	TGTGCCAGCAGCTTAGTCGTCTCCACAAGTGGTTCACCCCTCCACTTT	CASSLVVSTSGSPLHF
TRBV7-9	TRBJ2-7	.	.	TGTGCCAGCAGCTCCCGCCTAGTAGAACCCTACGAGCAGTACTTC	CASSSRLVEPYEQYF
TRBV30	TRBJ2-7	few	.	TGTGCCTGGGGCGAGGCGGGGGCGTCATACGGGGAGCAGTACTTC	CAWGEAGASYGEQYF
TRBV5-6	TRBJ2-7	.	.	TGTGCCAGCAGCTCCATAATTCGGGCAGGGTGGAATGACGAGCAGTACTTC	CASSSIIRAGWNDEQYF
TRBV6-7	TRBJ1-2	.	.	TGTGCCAGCAGTTACTCGCCTCCCCGGAAACAGGGCCTCTATGGCTACACCTTC	CASSYSPPRKQGLYGYTF
TRBV10-3	TRBJ1-2	.	TRBD1	TGTGCCATCAGTGAGGGACAGGGGTCAACGGGCTACACCTTC	CAISEGQGSTGYTF
TRBV2	TRBJ1-1	.	TRBD1	TGTGCCAGCAATCAGGGGGGAGCTTTCTTT	CASNQGGAFF
TRBV5-1	TRBJ2-2	once	TRBD2	TGCGCCAGCAGCTCTAGGACTAGCGGGGGCACCGGGGAGCTGTTTTTT	CASSSRTSGGTGELFF
TRBV6-1	TRBJ2-3	.	TRBD2	TGTGCCAGCAGTGAAGCCGGGGGGGGGATTTCCGATACGCAGTATTTT	CASSEAGGGISDTQYF